This T cell receptor beta chain came from a study of blood T cell repertoires in COVID-19. In the original workflow: Quantification of nucleated cells was approximated via reference gene primer amplification. Method: immunoSEQ multiplex PCR; TCRdb's copy keeps in-frame clones and lacks some. V and J calls and clone size are those listed in that table; D and trimming were worked out from the DNA. The table shows about 240,000 clones, with around 85% occurring only once. The clonotype comes from a man between 60 and 70 years old with acute or convalescent COVID-19. Sequencing input: peripheral blood.

The CDR3 DNA sequence: TGTGCCAGCAGTTTATCGAGGGTGCCTAATGAAAAACTGTTTTTT. This codes for CASSLSRVPNEKLFF. The chain joins TRBV27 to TRBJ1-4; D not resolved. This CDR3 has 15 residues. The ends were cut back, 0 bases at V and 3 bases at J, with 8 bases in the middle. The germline V gene encodes CDR1 MNHEY and CDR2 SMNVEV (reference sequence).